Following are 4 T cell receptor beta chains from one sample sequenced in a study of shared clonotypes between healthy human individuals. Clones were sequenced by immunoSEQ multiplex PCR, and TCRdb holds only the in-frame ones, with some missing. This table has 2 million to 2.5 million clones, 85% to 95% appearing once. Sample: naive CD4+ T cells from PBMCs. Specified subset: CD45RA+ positively selected. The receptor source for this set is a man between 18 and 29 years old in good health. Some clones in this sample may be carry-over from other donors' samples.

The genes are TRBV9 and TRBJ2-3, with 11 nucleotides matching TRBD2. There are 18 residues in the CDR3. Germline CDR1 SGDLS, CDR2 YYNGEE. J lost 3 bases, V lost 0 bases, and 9 bases had no gene match. The CDR3 here is CASSVVPLAGGGTDTQYF. The CDR3 DNA is TGTGCCAGCAGCGTAGTCCCCTTAGCGGGAGGGGGAACAGATACGCAGTATTTT.

The rearrangement links TRBV5-5 to TRBJ2-2, with unresolved D. The V and J ends lost 4 bases and 0 bases respectively, with 13 bases between them. This CDR3 is 16 amino acids long. The germline CDR1 and CDR2 sequences are SGHKS and YYEKEE (reference sequence). In nucleotides, the CDR3 is TGTGCCAGCAGCCCTCGGCCAGGCACGAACACCGGGGAGCTGTTTTTT. This sequence encodes CASSPRPGTNTGELFF.

The genes are TRBV29-1 and TRBJ2-1; D might be TRBD2 (6 bases). V was clipped by 0 bases and J by 11 bases, with 8 bases between them. The length of the CDR3 is 11 residues. Germline V gives CDR1 SQVTM, CDR2 ANQGSEA. The CDR3 protein is CSVEDRGKQFF. The CDR3 bases are TGCAGCGTTGAAGATCGCGGGAAGCAGTTCTTC.

The chain's CDR3 is CASSLDSGTYGYTF. The CDR3 DNA sequence: TGCGCCAGCAGCTTGGATTCAGGGACGTATGGCTACACCTTC. V is TRBV5-1 and J is TRBJ1-2, with D perhaps matching TRBD1 (5 bases). Trimming stripped 0 bases from V and 5 bases from J, with 11 bases between. CDR1 and CDR2 (germline): SGHRS, YFSETQ. The CDR3 is 14 residues long. The full variable domain, completed using reference TRBV5-1 and TRBJ1-2, is KAGVTQTPRYLIKTRGQQVTLSCSPISGHRSVSWYQQTPGQGLQFLFEYFSETQRNKGNFPGRFSGRQFSNSRSEMNVSTLELGDSALYLCASSLDSGTYGYTFGSGTRLTVV.